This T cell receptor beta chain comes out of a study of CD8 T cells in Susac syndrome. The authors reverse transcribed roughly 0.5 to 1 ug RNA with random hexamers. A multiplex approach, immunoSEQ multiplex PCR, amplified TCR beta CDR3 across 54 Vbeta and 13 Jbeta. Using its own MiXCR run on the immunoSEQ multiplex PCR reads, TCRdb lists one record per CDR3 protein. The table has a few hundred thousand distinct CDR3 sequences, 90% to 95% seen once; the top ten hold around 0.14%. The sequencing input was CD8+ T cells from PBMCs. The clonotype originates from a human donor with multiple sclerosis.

The CDR3 reads CASSLDEQGEFYEQYF. DNA of the CDR3: TGTGCCAGCAGCTTAGACGAACAGGGGGAATTCTACGAGCAGTACTTC. The gene calls are TRBV13 and TRBJ2-7; 8 bases map to TRBD1. The CDR3 consists of 16 residues. V was clipped by 1 base and J by 3 bases; unmatched bases: 8. Germline CDR1 PRHDT, CDR2 FYEKMQ (reference sequence). The full variable domain, rest sourced from reference TRBV13 and TRBJ2-7, is AAGVIQSPRHLIKEKRETATLKCYPIPRHDTVYWYQQGPGQDPQFLISFYEKMQSDKGSIPDRFSAQQFSDYHSELNMSSLELGDSALYFCASSLDEQGEFYEQYFGPGTRLTVT.